One sample yielded the 22 T cell receptor beta chains listed below, sequenced in a study of T cell responses to AZD1222 COVID-19 vaccine (dated by TCRdb to the early 2020s). The method was the immunoSEQ multiplex PCR assay. This is the immuneACCESS table as TCRdb keeps it, with only in-frame sequences that have V and J called. A part of the clones is gone; compared with another copy, unresolved V genes explain less than half, and the rest is unexplained. The sample includes about 120,000 clones, with around 87% observed a single time. Approximately 1.2% of the sample belongs to the ten largest clones. According to the study, the label for this sample's time point signals: baseline before first vaccination. The sample here was peripheral blood, taken on day 0 of AZD1222 vaccination. These TCRs come from an adult in good health.

This sequence joins TRBV9 and TRBJ1-4; D unresolved. V was shortened by 3 bases and J by 3 bases, with 12 bases between the two germline ends. The CDR3 runs to 15 residues. Germline V gives CDR1 SGDLS, CDR2 YYNGEE. The CDR3 spells CASSAKSGANEKLFF. The CDR3 DNA reads as TGTGCCAGCAGCGCCAAAAGTGGAGCTAATGAAAAACTGTTTTTT.

J is TRBJ2-7 and V is TRBV19, with 11 bases identical to TRBD2. V lost 5 bases to trimming and J lost 2 bases; unmatched junction nucleotides: 5. The CDR3 is 15 amino acids. Germline CDR1 LNHDA, CDR2 SQIVND (reference sequence). In DNA form, the CDR3 reads TGTGCCAGTAGTGTCACTAGCGGGGGTGCCTACGAGCAGTACTTC. Protein product: CASSVTSGGAYEQYF.

The J gene is TRBJ1-2, the V gene TRBV15, with 10 bases identical to TRBD1. The V gene's germline CDR1 is LNHNV and CDR2 YYDKDF (reference sequence). Trimming removed 2 bases from V and 4 bases from J; junction bases left unmatched: 10. The CDR3 has 17 residues. In nucleotides, the CDR3 is TGTGCCACCAGCAGACCACCGGGACAGGGGTTAATCTATGGCTACACCTTC. Amino acid sequence: CATSRPPGQGLIYGYTF.

The chain links TRBV5-6 to TRBJ1-5, with 11 bases aligning to TRBD1. The germline V gene encodes CDR1 SGHDT and CDR2 YYEEEE. The CDR3 spans 19 residues. After removal of 3 bases from V and 2 bases from J, the junction contained 13 bases not matched to a gene. CDR3 sequence reads: CASSSGRGQGVFGNQPQHF. The CDR3, as DNA: TGTGCCAGCAGCTCAGGTAGGGGACAGGGGGTTTTCGGCAATCAGCCCCAGCATTTT.

V and J are TRBV30 and TRBJ2-1, with 7 nucleotides matching TRBD2. V dropped 4 bases and J dropped 1; count of bases not matched to a gene: 7. Germline CDR1 is GTSNPN and CDR2 is SVGIG (reference sequence). This CDR3 contains 15 residues. CDR3 protein: CAWTPGGGSYNEQFF. The CDR3 DNA is TGTGCCTGGACCCCGGGGGGTGGGTCCTACAATGAGCAGTTCTTC.

J is TRBJ1-4 and V is TRBV5-1; D remains ambiguous. CDR1 is SGHRS and CDR2 is YFSETQ in the germline V gene. Trimming shortened V by 3 bases and J by 8 bases, and 14 bases separated the two germline ends. CDR3 length equals 14 residues. The CDR3 DNA follows: TGCGCCAGCAGCTCGGACCCGGGCCGGGAAAAACTGTTTTTT. Translation: CASSSDPGREKLFF.

The chain employs TRBV7-9 and TRBJ2-5; TRBD2 might be the D (7 bases). This CDR3 region has 15 residues. CDR1 and CDR2 (germline): SEHNR, FQNEAQ (reference sequence). Trimming shortened V by 5 bases and J by 5 bases, and 18 bases separated the two germline ends. CDR3 DNA sequence: TGTGCCAGCAGCCTACAGGGAGGGGGTTGGGAGACCCAGTACTTC. Protein product: CASSLQGGGWETQYF.

V gene TRBV9 combines with J gene TRBJ2-3, with 13 nucleotides matching TRBD2. The CDR3 is 16 amino acids. V trimming: 3 bases; J trimming: 2 bases; junction bases outside the gene matches: 3. Germline V gives CDR1 SGDLS, CDR2 YYNGEE. This chain's CDR3 is CASSATSGGITDTQYF. The CDR3 DNA reads TGTGCCAGCAGCGCGACTAGCGGGGGGATCACAGATACGCAGTATTTT.

The V and J genes are TRBV6-1 and TRBJ1-6; D is unclear. Germline V gene data show CDR1 as MNHNS and CDR2 as SASEGT. This CDR3 is built from 15 residues. V lost 3 bases, J lost 0 bases, and 6 bases lay in between. CDR3 residues: CASSERDSYNSPLHF. The CDR3 nucleotides are TGTGCCAGCAGTGAGCGGGACTCCTATAATTCACCCCTCCACTTT.

The V and J genes are TRBV4-1 and TRBJ1-1, with TRBD1 matching 7 bases. V gave up 2 bases and J gave up 8 bases; unmatched junction bases: 11. The CDR3 is 15 residues long. In germline, CDR1 is MGHRA, CDR2 YSYEKL. DNA for the CDR3: TGCGCCAGCAGCCAACCCGACAGGGATAATTTCGAAGCTTTCTTT. It specifies CASSQPDRDNFEAFF.

V gene TRBV27 combines with J gene TRBJ1-2, with D perhaps TRBD1 (6 bases). The CDR3 consists of 14 residues. Germline CDR1 reads MNHEY; CDR2 reads SMNVEV (reference sequence). V gave up 5 bases and J gave up 4 bases, with 14 bases separating them. The chain's CDR3 is CASSASQGRYGYTF. CDR3 nucleotides: TGTGCCAGCAGTGCCTCACAGGGCCGCTATGGCTACACCTTC.

The rearrangement links TRBV19 to TRBJ1-5, with a tentative D call TRBD1 (6 bases). Deletions cut 8 bases from V and 5 bases from J, with 10 bases between. There are 12 residues in the CDR3. The germline CDR1 and CDR2 sequences are LNHDA and SQIVND (reference sequence). CDR3 loop: CASGPGDQPQHF. CDR3 bases: TGTGCCAGTGGTCCAGGGGATCAGCCCCAGCATTTT.

The chain combines TRBV4-2 with TRBJ2-3; D uncertain. The CDR3 runs 12 residues. The ends were cut back, 1 base at V and 5 bases at J, with 4 bases in the middle. Germline CDR1 LGHNA, CDR2 YNFKEQ. The CDR3 DNA follows: TGTGCCAGCAGCCAAGTGGGAGATACGCAGTATTTT. Encoded protein: CASSQVGDTQYF.

The chain recombines TRBV11-3 with TRBJ2-2; D gene unclear. Germline V gene data show CDR1 as SGHNT and CDR2 as YENEEA. V gave up 1 base and J gave up 6 bases, with 12 bases separating them. The CDR3 loop spans 15 amino acids. The CDR3 reads CASSLGGRGAGELFF. DNA of the CDR3: TGTGCCAGCAGCTTAGGGGGTAGAGGCGCCGGGGAGCTGTTTTTT.

The chain has TRBV19 and TRBJ2-1, with D perhaps TRBD1 (7 bases). The CDR3 sequence is 16 residues long. Deletions cut 3 bases from V and 0 bases from J, with 12 bases between. Germline V gives CDR1 LNHDA, CDR2 SQIVND (reference sequence). The CDR3 bases are TGTGCCAGTAGTATGGGGGGACAGCCCTCCTACAATGAGCAGTTCTTC. Translation gives CASSMGGQPSYNEQFF.

The chain employs TRBV5-1 and TRBJ2-7; weak D call: TRBD1 (5 bases). Germline-derived CDR1 and CDR2 are SGHRS and YFSETQ. V shed 5 bases and J shed 0 bases, with 9 bases lying between them. The CDR3 covers 13 residues. The CDR3 here is CASSADNSYEQYF. In DNA, the CDR3 is TGCGCCAGCAGTGCGGACAACTCCTACGAGCAGTACTTC.

The chain recombines TRBV5-4 with TRBJ1-1; no firm D call. CDR3 size: 13 residues. The V end was cut by 3 bases, the J end by 7 bases, with 13 bases between. From germline, CDR1 is SGHNT and CDR2 YYREEE (reference sequence). The chain's CDR3 is CASSSSGILEAFF. The CDR3 DNA reads as TGTGCCAGCAGCTCCTCAGGTATTCTTGAAGCTTTCTTT.

The chain couples TRBV4-1 to TRBJ1-2; a possible D gene is TRBD1 (5 bases). The V end was cut by 0 bases, the J end by 10 bases, with 15 bases between. The CDR3 runs 14 residues. From germline, CDR1 is MGHRA and CDR2 YSYEKL. The CDR3 DNA reads TGCGCCAGCAGCCAAGATTGGCGGGACTGGGACTACACCTTC. Its protein is CASSQDWRDWDYTF.

The CDR3 loop reads CASSLFMVAGGLNEQFF. CDR3 DNA sequence: TGTGCCAGCAGCCTCTTTATGGTAGCGGGGGGGCTTAATGAGCAGTTCTTC. The chain uses TRBV9 and TRBJ2-1; 11 bases are shared with TRBD2. The CDR3 runs to 17 residues. Trimming at V came to 4 bases and at J to 7 bases, leaving 13 bases not matched to a gene. The V gene's germline CDR1 is SGDLS and CDR2 YYNGEE.

The gene calls are TRBV7-2 and TRBJ2-3, with TRBD1 as a possible D gene (5 bases). Trimming removed 5 bases at V and 6 bases at J, with 12 bases between. The CDR3 runs to 13 residues. Germline V CDR1 and CDR2: SGHTA, FQGNSA. CDR3 region: CASSTTPGDTQYF. As DNA, the CDR3 is TGTGCCAGCAGCACCACCCCAGGGGATACGCAGTATTTT.

V and J are TRBV4-1 and TRBJ2-7; tentatively, D is TRBD1 or TRBD2 (6 bases each). Germline V gene data show CDR1 as MGHRA and CDR2 as YSYEKL. The CDR3 has 15 amino acids. V was pared by 1 base and J by 5 bases, with 15 bases between. The CDR3 protein is CASSQVQGGLDEQYF. The CDR3 DNA is TGCGCCAGCAGCCAAGTTCAAGGGGGGTTGGACGAGCAGTACTTC.

This rearrangement joins TRBV29-1 to TRBJ2-7; possibly TRBD2 for D (7 bases). This CDR3 has 14 amino acids. CDR1 is SQVTM, CDR2 ANQGSEA, per germline. The V end was cut by 6 bases, the J end by 2 bases, with 17 bases between. The CDR3 region is CSVALGGDTYEQYF. DNA of the CDR3: TGCAGCGTAGCCCTAGGGGGGGATACCTACGAGCAGTACTTC.